Detailed here is one T cell receptor beta chain. What it binds is unknown. The data derive from a study of shared clonotypes between healthy human individuals. Study-wide points: Naive subsets tended to show greater estimated richness than memory subsets. For sorted subsets, rarefaction showed incomplete sequencing despite large depth. The donor pool, a small one, limited the genetic and exposure-history diversity represented.

As processed by the authors: ImmunoSEQ supplied junction-only sequences lacking quality scores, so filtering was different. The table came from immunoSEQ multiplex PCR; TCRdb's copy has only in-frame clones and leaves some out. Clonal size and the V and J genes are those of that table, whereas D and trimming came from the DNA. The sample has about a million clones, approximately 80% seen once. The V end was cut by 3 bases, the J end by 1 base, with 10 bases between. Germline loops: CDR1 SGHVS, CDR2 FQNEAQ. The CDR3 consists of 14 residues. The rearrangement uses TRBV7-8 and TRBJ2-7; D remains unclear. The sample taken for sequencing was memory CD4+ T cells from PBMCs. The sample's subset: CD45RA-negative fraction. The receptor comes from a man younger than 35 in good health. Some clones in this sample may be carry-over from other donors' samples. CDR3 sequence (DNA): TGTGCCAGCAGCTTGGGTAGGATATCCTACGAGCAGTACTTC. The encoded protein is CASSLGRISYEQYF.